This is a list of T cell receptor beta chains from one sample in a study of blood T cell repertoires in COVID-19. The protocol was immunoSEQ multiplex PCR, while the TCRdb copy is restricted to in-frame clones and leaves out a portion. Seen here are over 200,000 clones, 75% to 90% observed once, and the top ten hold 4% to 5.5%. The sample comprised peripheral blood. These receptor sequences come from a human donor in a cohort sampled during active COVID-19. Both conserved end residues are part of each CDR3. Each record gives: clone size, V gene, D gene, J gene, CDR3 DNA, CDR3 protein. The D gene is left open where the match is weak. Clone size is stated in some rows and not others, as once, few, many or a class when expanded.

-,TRBV12-3/TRBV12-4,TRBD1,TRBJ1-4,TGTGCCAGCAGTTTTTCAGGGGGAAAACTGTTTTTT,CASSFSGGKLFF
-,TRBV28,TRBD1,TRBJ2-7,TGTGCCAGCAGTGCCACTGCATGGGACAGCCAACCGTACTTC,CASSATAWDSQPYF
few,TRBV28,TRBD1,TRBJ2-7,TGTGCCGCCCGGGACAGACTAACCTACGAGCAGTACTTC,CAARDRLTYEQYF
-,TRBV6-5,TRBD2,TRBJ2-7,TGTGCCAGCAGTCGTAGCGGGAGAAGGAACGAGCAGTACTTC,CASSRSGRRNEQYF
-,TRBV5-4,-,TRBJ1-1,TGTGCCAGCAGCTTGCGGTTGGGCCGGGGTACTGAAGCTTTCTTT,CASSLRLGRGTEAFF
few,TRBV3-1/TRBV3-2,-,TRBJ1-6,TGTGCCAGCAGCCAAGGTCTCGGGGGTAGTTCACCCCTCCACTTT,CASSQGLGGSSPLHF
-,TRBV7-9,TRBD1,TRBJ1-4,TGTGCCAGCAGCTGGGGACAGGGGGCGGAAAAACTGTTTTTT,CASSWGQGAEKLFF
-,TRBV5-4,-,TRBJ2-5,TGTGCCAGCAGCTTCCGAAGGGGAGGAGAGACCCAGTACTTC,CASSFRRGGETQYF
once,TRBV4-1,TRBD2,TRBJ2-1,TGCGCCAGCAGCCAAACCCTAGCGGGCTCCTACAATGAGCAGTTCTTC,CASSQTLAGSYNEQFF
once,TRBV9,-,TRBJ1-4,TGTGCCAGCAGCGTATCCAGGGTTAATGAAAAACTGTTTTTT,CASSVSRVNEKLFF
-,TRBV28,TRBD1,TRBJ1-1,TGTGCCAGCGGAGACAGGGGTCGTGGCGTCACTGAAGCTTTCTTT,CASGDRGRGVTEAFF
-,TRBV18,-,TRBJ2-7,TGTGCCAGCTCAAAACAGGGCTACGAGCAGTACTTC,CASSKQGYEQYF
few,TRBV19,TRBD1,TRBJ1-6,TGTGCCAGTAGTATCCGGGACAGCAATTCACCCCTCCACTTT,CASSIRDSNSPLHF
-,TRBV4-3,TRBD2,TRBJ2-1,TGCGCCAGCAGCCAGAGGGTACTAGCGGGATTCAATGAGCAGTTCTTC,CASSQRVLAGFNEQFF
-,TRBV5-1,TRBD1,TRBJ2-7,TGCGCCAGCAGCTTCCAGACAGGGAGCTACGAGCAGTACTTC,CASSFQTGSYEQYF
-,TRBV9,TRBD1,TRBJ1-2,TGTGCCAGCAGCGCGGACAGGGCTTCACCTATTTATGGCTACACCTTC,CASSADRASPIYGYTF
-,TRBV4-1,TRBD2,TRBJ2-7,TGCGCCAGCAGCCATCCAAACTCCGGGACTAGCGGGATGGTAGGTCGCGAGCAGTACTTC,CASSHPNSGTSGMVGREQYF
-,TRBV5-4,-,TRBJ2-1,TGTGCCAGCAGCCCTCAGGAGGGCTCCTACAATGAGCAGTTCTTC,CASSPQEGSYNEQFF
-,TRBV7-2,TRBD2,TRBJ2-7,TGTGCCAGCAGCTTGCAGACTAGCGGGATTGGAGAGCAGTACTTC,CASSLQTSGIGEQYF
many,TRBV28,TRBD1,TRBJ1-4,TGTGCCAGCACAACAGGGGGCAATGAAAAACTGTTTTTT,CASTTGGNEKLFF
few,TRBV7-9,TRBD2,TRBJ2-1,TGTGCCAGCAGCCCTAGCGGGATGGCCTTGGGGGAGCAGTTCTTC,CASSPSGMALGEQFF
-,TRBV14,TRBD2,TRBJ2-7,TGTGCCAGCAGCCAAGCGGGAGGAAATCTTTTTTTCACCTACGAGCAGTACTTC,CASSQAGGNLFFTYEQYF
-,TRBV28,-,TRBJ2-5,TGTGCCAGCAGTTTGAGGCAGGGGATCGGGGAGACCCAGTACTTC,CASSLRQGIGETQYF
-,TRBV5-8,-,TRBJ2-4,TGTGCCAGCACCCCCCGGGACATTCAGTACTTC,CASTPRDIQYF
-,TRBV7-9,-,TRBJ2-7,TGTGCCAGCAGCTTAGAACAGTCTACCTACGAGCAGTACTTC,CASSLEQSTYEQYF
-,TRBV5-1,-,TRBJ1-4,TGCGCCAGCAGCTTCCCCCAGGGTAGGGGTGCGGATGAAAAACTGTTTTTT,CASSFPQGRGADEKLFF
few,TRBV4-2,TRBD2,TRBJ2-7,TGTGCCAGCAGCCAAGATTCGGGGGAGGGCCTGTTCCACGAGCAGTACTTC,CASSQDSGEGLFHEQYF
-,TRBV6-5,TRBD2,TRBJ2-7,TGTGCCAGCAGTTCAGTAGCGGGGCTCTCCTACGAGCAGTACTTC,CASSSVAGLSYEQYF
-,TRBV19,TRBD2,TRBJ2-1,TGTGCCAGTAGTATAGCAGCGGGAGTCTCCTACAATGAGCAGTTCTTC,CASSIAAGVSYNEQFF
-,TRBV6-2/TRBV6-3,TRBD2,TRBJ2-6,TGTGCCAGCAGTTACTTTCGGAGCGGGAGGGCCAACGTCCTGACTTTC,CASSYFRSGRANVLTF
-,TRBV5-1,-,TRBJ1-2,TGCGCCAGCAGCCCCTCAGGGTACTATGGCTACACCTTC,CASSPSGYYGYTF
-,TRBV4-1,TRBD1,TRBJ2-5,TGCGCCAGCAGCCAAGATAGCCGGGACAGGGGGCATGAGACCCAGTACTTC,CASSQDSRDRGHETQYF
-,TRBV3-1/TRBV3-2,-,TRBJ1-2,TGTGCCAGCAGCGGGGCCCACAGCTATGGCTACACCTTC,CASSGAHSYGYTF
-,TRBV5-4,-,TRBJ1-2,TGTGCCAGCCACTCTAGGACAGCGATCTATGGCTACACCTTC,CASHSRTAIYGYTF
-,TRBV3-1/TRBV3-2,-,TRBJ1-1,TGTGCCAGCAGCCAAGGCCTCCCTTACGGGGGCACTGAAGCTTTCTTT,CASSQGLPYGGTEAFF
-,TRBV25-1,TRBD1,TRBJ1-1,TGTGCCAGCAGTGGATGGGACAGGGGGGGTAAGGGCACTGAAGCTTTCTTT,CASSGWDRGGKGTEAFF
-,TRBV11-2,TRBD1,TRBJ2-7,TGTGCCAGCAGACAGGGGGCAGGGTCCTACGAGCAGTACTTC,CASRQGAGSYEQYF
-,TRBV4-1,-,TRBJ1-4,TGCGCCAGCAGCCTTAAACCGGGATTAAATGAAAAACTGTTTTTT,CASSLKPGLNEKLFF
-,TRBV14,-,TRBJ1-2,TGTGCCAGCAGCCCATCGCGGTGGAGGGCAGGGTCCATTTGGGGCTACACCTTC,CASSPSRWRAGSIWGYTF
-,TRBV6-1,TRBD2,TRBJ2-7,TGTGCCAGCAGTGAATACCGGGAGGCCTCCTACGAGCAGTACTTC,CASSEYREASYEQYF
-,TRBV7-3,TRBD1,TRBJ1-1,TGTGCCAGCAAACGGGACAGCAACACTGAAGCTTTCTTT,CASKRDSNTEAFF
-,TRBV7-2,TRBD1,TRBJ2-7,TGTGCCAGCAGCTTAGGCCGGGACAGGGGCAACGAGCAGTACTTC,CASSLGRDRGNEQYF
-,TRBV28,-,TRBJ2-7,TGTGCCAGCAGGGCCGGGACTCTACATAGCTCCTACGAGCAGTACTTC,CASRAGTLHSSYEQYF
once,TRBV11-2,TRBD1,TRBJ1-4,TGTGCCAGCAGCACCGGGACAGGGGATGAAAAACTGTTTTTT,CASSTGTGDEKLFF
-,TRBV6-5,-,TRBJ2-7,TGTGCCAGCAGTTACGATTTGTCGGGTTACGAGCAGTACTTC,CASSYDLSGYEQYF
-,TRBV7-2,-,TRBJ1-2,TGTGCCAGCAGCGTACAGGGTAGCTATGGCTACACCTTC,CASSVQGSYGYTF
-,TRBV28,TRBD1,TRBJ1-5,TGTGCCAGCAGTGCCTATGGGACAGGGTCCTGGCCCCAGCATTTT,CASSAYGTGSWPQHF
-,TRBV2,TRBD2,TRBJ2-1,TGTGCCAGCACGAGGCTAGCGGGAGGGACTGAGCAGTTCTTC,CASTRLAGGTEQFF